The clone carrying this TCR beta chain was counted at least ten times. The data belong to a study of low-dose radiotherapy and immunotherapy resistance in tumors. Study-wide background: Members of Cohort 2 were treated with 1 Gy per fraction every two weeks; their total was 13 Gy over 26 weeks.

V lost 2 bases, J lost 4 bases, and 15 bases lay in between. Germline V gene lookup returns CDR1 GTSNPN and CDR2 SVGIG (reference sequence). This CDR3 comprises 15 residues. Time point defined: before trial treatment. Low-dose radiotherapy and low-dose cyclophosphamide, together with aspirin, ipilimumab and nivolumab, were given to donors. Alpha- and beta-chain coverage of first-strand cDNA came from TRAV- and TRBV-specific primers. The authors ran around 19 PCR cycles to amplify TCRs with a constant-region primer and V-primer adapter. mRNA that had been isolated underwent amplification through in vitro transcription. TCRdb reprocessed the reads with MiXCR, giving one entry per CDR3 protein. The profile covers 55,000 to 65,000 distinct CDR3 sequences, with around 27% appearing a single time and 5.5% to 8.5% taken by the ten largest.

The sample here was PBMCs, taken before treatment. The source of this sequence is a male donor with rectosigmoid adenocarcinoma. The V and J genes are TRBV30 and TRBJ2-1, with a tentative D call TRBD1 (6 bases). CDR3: CAWSSPWTVYNEQFF. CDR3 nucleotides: TGTGCCTGGAGTTCGCCTTGGACAGTATACAATGAGCAGTTCTTC.